The 19 T cell receptor beta chains below were found in one sample sequenced in a study of cytomegalovirus exposure and HLA in healthy donors. Use of 60 Vbeta and 13 Jbeta primers characterized the PCR. Clones were read by immunoSEQ multiplex PCR, and TCRdb kept only the in-frame ones, dropping some. The data hold 100,000 to 150,000 clones, with approximately 72% observed a single time. The sequencing sample was made of PBMCs. The source of these receptors is a human donor in good health.

This clone was detected once. The gene calls are TRBV6-5 and TRBJ2-5, with D perhaps matching TRBD1 (6 bases). The J call may be mistaken, given a closer DNA end match to TRBJ2-7. Germline values: CDR1 MNHEY, CDR2 SVGAGI. CDR3 length equals 15 residues. DNA for the CDR3: TGTGCCAGCAGTTACTTCCGACAGGCCAACTACGAGCAGTACTTC. Its translation: CASSYFRQANYEQYF.

The chain carries TRBV6-1 and TRBJ2-5; D call uncertain. This CDR3 region has 13 residues. Per the germline V gene, CDR1 is MNHNS and CDR2 is SASEGT. Trimming left V 3 bases short and J 3 bases short, with 8 bases between. In DNA, the CDR3 is TGTGCCAGCAGTGATACTACCAAAGAGACCCAGTACTTC. Its translation is CASSDTTKETQYF.

The chain joins TRBV6-1 to TRBJ2-5, with 10 nucleotides matching TRBD1. Germline trimming cut 4 bases from V and 5 bases from J; bases unmatched to any gene: 13. CDR1 is MNHNS, CDR2 SASEGT, per germline. The length of the CDR3 is 17 residues. CDR3 sequence (DNA): TGTGCCAGCAGTGTTTCCCGGGGGACAGGGGTAGAGGAGACCCAGTACTTC. This codes for CASSVSRGTGVEETQYF.

V is TRBV6-1 and J is TRBJ2-5, with a possible D match to TRBD2 (6 bases). The CDR3 contains 15 residues. The V end was cut by 5 bases, the J end by 1 base, with 14 bases between. The germline V gene encodes CDR1 MNHNS and CDR2 SASEGT. Written as DNA, the CDR3 is TGTGCCAGCAGTCCGTTGGGGCGGGGCCAAGAGACCCAGTACTTC. Protein: CASSPLGRGQETQYF.

The CDR3 here is CAWSPYGLGGYNSPLHF. Written as DNA, the CDR3 is TGTGCCTGGAGTCCGTACGGTTTGGGGGGGTATAATTCACCCCTCCACTTT. This chain links TRBV30 with TRBJ1-6; D perhaps matches TRBD1 (5 bases). Germline V lookup: CDR1 GTSNPN, CDR2 SVGIG (reference sequence). V was clipped by 2 bases and J by 4 bases, with 18 bases between them. The CDR3 contains 17 residues.

The rearrangement joins TRBV6-5 to TRBJ1-5; 8 bases line up with TRBD1. With 6 bases clipped from V and 2 bases from J, the junction kept 0 bases outside the gene matches. CDR1 is MNHEY, CDR2 SVGAGI, per germline. This CDR3 is 13 amino acids long. CDR3 region: CASRDRGNQPQHF. The CDR3, as DNA: TGTGCCAGCAGGGACAGGGGCAATCAGCCCCAGCATTTT.

The rearrangement joins TRBV5-1 to TRBJ2-1; D may be TRBD2 (6 bases). Trimming stripped 0 bases from V and 8 bases from J, with 21 bases between. The CDR3 length is 17 residues. Looked up from germline, CDR1 is SGHRS and CDR2 is YFSETQ. CDR3 bases: TGCGCCAGCAGCTTGGGTGGAGGTAGACTAGGGTTGGATGAGCAGTTCTTC. Protein: CASSLGGGRLGLDEQFF. The full variable domain, its missing parts supplied by reference TRBV5-1 and TRBJ2-1, is KAGVTQTPRYLIKTRGQQVTLSCSPISGHRSVSWYQQTPGQGLQFLFEYFSETQRNKGNFPGRFSGRQFSNSRSEMNVSTLELGDSALYLCASSLGGGRLGLDEQFFGPGTRLTVL.

This clone was seen just once. This rearrangement joins TRBV4-3 to TRBJ2-1, with 7 bases matching TRBD1. CDR3 length equals 14 residues. Germline CDR1 is LGHNA and CDR2 is YSLEER. V shed 1 base and J 7 bases; nucleotides not matched to a gene: 4. The CDR3 DNA reads TGCGCCAGCAGCCAAGGACAGGGTTGGAATGAGCAGTTCTTC. The encoded protein is CASSQGQGWNEQFF.

J is TRBJ1-1 and V is TRBV7-9; D gene unclear. The CDR3 totals 16 residues. Trimming stripped 3 bases from V and 1 base from J, with 15 bases between. Germline V CDR1 and CDR2: SEHNR, FQNEAQ (reference sequence). The CDR3 loop is CASSFQSLAGNTEAFF. The CDR3, as DNA: TGTGCCAGCAGCTTCCAATCCCTGGCGGGGAACACTGAAGCTTTCTTT. Complete variable domain (other parts from reference TRBV7-9 and TRBJ1-1): DTGVSQNPRHKITKRGQNVTFRCDPISEHNRLYWYRQTLGQGPEFLTYFQNEAQLEKSRLLSDRFSAERPKGSFSTLEIQRTEQGDSAMYLCASSFQSLAGNTEAFFGQGTRLTVV.

This clone was counted a single time. The chain carries TRBV2 and TRBJ2-5, with 7 bases that match TRBD1. The J call may not be correct, given that the DNA end is closer to TRBJ2-7. Germline CDR1 reads SNHLY; CDR2 reads FYNNEI. The CDR3 is made up of 13 amino acids. The CDR3 reads CASTGTANYEQYF. DNA for the CDR3: TGTGCCAGTACCGGGACAGCCAACTACGAGCAGTACTTC.

A note on this clone: The junction shows a germline mismatch at one end, possibly a read error. The genes are TRBV7-7 and TRBJ1-1, with D possibly matching TRBD1 (5 bases). The V gene's germline CDR1 is SSHAT and CDR2 FNYEAQ (reference sequence). The CDR3 contains 13 residues. The CDR3 sequence: CASSSMQGGEAFF. The CDR3 DNA sequence: TGTGCTAGCAGCTCAATGCAGGGAGGGGAAGCTTTCTTT.

This clone was seen more than once but under ten times. The chain recombines TRBV5-4 with TRBJ2-2; D might be TRBD2 (6 bases). This CDR3 is built from 16 residues. V gave up 0 bases and J gave up 4 bases, with 13 bases separating them. Germline CDR1 SGHNT, CDR2 YYREEE (reference sequence). In DNA, the CDR3 is TGTGCCAGCAGCTTGGGTGGGGTTAGCGGCACCGGGGAGCTGTTTTTT. This sequence encodes CASSLGGVSGTGELFF.

This clone was counted only a few times. CDR3 bases: TGTGCCAGCAGTTTGGTCAGGGAATCCTACAATGAGCAGTTCTTC. It codes for CASSLVRESYNEQFF. The V gene is TRBV28, the J gene TRBJ2-1; D may be TRBD1 (5 bases). Germline CDR1 is MDHEN and CDR2 is SYDVKM. The V and J ends lost 3 bases and 1 base respectively, with 10 bases between them. CDR3 size: 15 residues.

V and J are TRBV6-5 and TRBJ1-1; no firm D call. The CDR3 is made up of 15 amino acids. Between the trimmed V and J ends, which lost 0 bases and 2 bases, there was a span of 10 bases. Germline CDR1 is MNHEY and CDR2 is SVGAGI. The CDR3 coding sequence is TGTGCCAGCAGTTACTCCCAGGTTTTTAACACTGAAGCTTTCTTT. Amino acids: CASSYSQVFNTEAFF.

This chain connects TRBV28 to TRBJ1-5, with 8 bases matching TRBD1. Germline assignment: CDR1 MDHEN and CDR2 SYDVKM. V lost 5 bases and J lost 4; bases outside the gene matches: 13. The CDR3 contains 17 residues. Here the CDR3 DNA reads TGTGCCAGCAGTCCAGCGGGACAGGCTCTCGAGAATCAGCCCCAGCATTTT. Protein: CASSPAGQALENQPQHF.

As to this clone: A read error may account for a junction end that differs from germline. Here the CDR3 DNA reads TGTGCCAGCAGCCCAAAATTCGGGACAGCTGATATTGAGCAGCTCTTC. Encoded protein: CASSPKFGTADIEQLF. V gene TRBV5-4 combines with J gene TRBJ2-1, with 7 nucleotides matching TRBD1. Looked up from germline, CDR1 is SGHNT and CDR2 is YYREEE (reference sequence). The length of the CDR3 is 16 residues.

The rearrangement joins TRBV6-5 to TRBJ2-5; D is perhaps TRBD1 (6 bases). Germline V CDR1 and CDR2: MNHEY, SVGAGI. This CDR3 is built from 16 residues. V lost 4 bases and J lost 3, with 18 bases in between. The DNA for the CDR3 is TGTGCCAGCAGTTTCCTACACGGGACAAGTAAAGAGACCCAGTACTTC. This codes for CASSFLHGTSKETQYF.

J is TRBJ1-2 and V is TRBV7-2; D is ambiguous. The CDR3 is 13 amino acids. Germline V gene lookup returns CDR1 SGHTA and CDR2 FQGNSA. V was pared by 1 base and J by 2 bases, with 5 bases between. The CDR3 DNA is TGTGCCAGCAGCTTAGATCAGAACTATGGCTACACCTTC. Its protein is CASSLDQNYGYTF.

This sequence joins TRBV4-3 and TRBJ1-1, with TRBD1 identical over 8 bases. Germline CDR1 is LGHNA and CDR2 is YSLEER. With V trimmed by 2 bases and J by 2 bases, 10 bases remained unmatched. The CDR3 contains 17 residues. CDR3 sequence: CASSQKLDRAYNTEAFF. The DNA of the CDR3 is TGCGCCAGCAGCCAAAAACTGGACAGGGCCTATAACACTGAAGCTTTCTTT.